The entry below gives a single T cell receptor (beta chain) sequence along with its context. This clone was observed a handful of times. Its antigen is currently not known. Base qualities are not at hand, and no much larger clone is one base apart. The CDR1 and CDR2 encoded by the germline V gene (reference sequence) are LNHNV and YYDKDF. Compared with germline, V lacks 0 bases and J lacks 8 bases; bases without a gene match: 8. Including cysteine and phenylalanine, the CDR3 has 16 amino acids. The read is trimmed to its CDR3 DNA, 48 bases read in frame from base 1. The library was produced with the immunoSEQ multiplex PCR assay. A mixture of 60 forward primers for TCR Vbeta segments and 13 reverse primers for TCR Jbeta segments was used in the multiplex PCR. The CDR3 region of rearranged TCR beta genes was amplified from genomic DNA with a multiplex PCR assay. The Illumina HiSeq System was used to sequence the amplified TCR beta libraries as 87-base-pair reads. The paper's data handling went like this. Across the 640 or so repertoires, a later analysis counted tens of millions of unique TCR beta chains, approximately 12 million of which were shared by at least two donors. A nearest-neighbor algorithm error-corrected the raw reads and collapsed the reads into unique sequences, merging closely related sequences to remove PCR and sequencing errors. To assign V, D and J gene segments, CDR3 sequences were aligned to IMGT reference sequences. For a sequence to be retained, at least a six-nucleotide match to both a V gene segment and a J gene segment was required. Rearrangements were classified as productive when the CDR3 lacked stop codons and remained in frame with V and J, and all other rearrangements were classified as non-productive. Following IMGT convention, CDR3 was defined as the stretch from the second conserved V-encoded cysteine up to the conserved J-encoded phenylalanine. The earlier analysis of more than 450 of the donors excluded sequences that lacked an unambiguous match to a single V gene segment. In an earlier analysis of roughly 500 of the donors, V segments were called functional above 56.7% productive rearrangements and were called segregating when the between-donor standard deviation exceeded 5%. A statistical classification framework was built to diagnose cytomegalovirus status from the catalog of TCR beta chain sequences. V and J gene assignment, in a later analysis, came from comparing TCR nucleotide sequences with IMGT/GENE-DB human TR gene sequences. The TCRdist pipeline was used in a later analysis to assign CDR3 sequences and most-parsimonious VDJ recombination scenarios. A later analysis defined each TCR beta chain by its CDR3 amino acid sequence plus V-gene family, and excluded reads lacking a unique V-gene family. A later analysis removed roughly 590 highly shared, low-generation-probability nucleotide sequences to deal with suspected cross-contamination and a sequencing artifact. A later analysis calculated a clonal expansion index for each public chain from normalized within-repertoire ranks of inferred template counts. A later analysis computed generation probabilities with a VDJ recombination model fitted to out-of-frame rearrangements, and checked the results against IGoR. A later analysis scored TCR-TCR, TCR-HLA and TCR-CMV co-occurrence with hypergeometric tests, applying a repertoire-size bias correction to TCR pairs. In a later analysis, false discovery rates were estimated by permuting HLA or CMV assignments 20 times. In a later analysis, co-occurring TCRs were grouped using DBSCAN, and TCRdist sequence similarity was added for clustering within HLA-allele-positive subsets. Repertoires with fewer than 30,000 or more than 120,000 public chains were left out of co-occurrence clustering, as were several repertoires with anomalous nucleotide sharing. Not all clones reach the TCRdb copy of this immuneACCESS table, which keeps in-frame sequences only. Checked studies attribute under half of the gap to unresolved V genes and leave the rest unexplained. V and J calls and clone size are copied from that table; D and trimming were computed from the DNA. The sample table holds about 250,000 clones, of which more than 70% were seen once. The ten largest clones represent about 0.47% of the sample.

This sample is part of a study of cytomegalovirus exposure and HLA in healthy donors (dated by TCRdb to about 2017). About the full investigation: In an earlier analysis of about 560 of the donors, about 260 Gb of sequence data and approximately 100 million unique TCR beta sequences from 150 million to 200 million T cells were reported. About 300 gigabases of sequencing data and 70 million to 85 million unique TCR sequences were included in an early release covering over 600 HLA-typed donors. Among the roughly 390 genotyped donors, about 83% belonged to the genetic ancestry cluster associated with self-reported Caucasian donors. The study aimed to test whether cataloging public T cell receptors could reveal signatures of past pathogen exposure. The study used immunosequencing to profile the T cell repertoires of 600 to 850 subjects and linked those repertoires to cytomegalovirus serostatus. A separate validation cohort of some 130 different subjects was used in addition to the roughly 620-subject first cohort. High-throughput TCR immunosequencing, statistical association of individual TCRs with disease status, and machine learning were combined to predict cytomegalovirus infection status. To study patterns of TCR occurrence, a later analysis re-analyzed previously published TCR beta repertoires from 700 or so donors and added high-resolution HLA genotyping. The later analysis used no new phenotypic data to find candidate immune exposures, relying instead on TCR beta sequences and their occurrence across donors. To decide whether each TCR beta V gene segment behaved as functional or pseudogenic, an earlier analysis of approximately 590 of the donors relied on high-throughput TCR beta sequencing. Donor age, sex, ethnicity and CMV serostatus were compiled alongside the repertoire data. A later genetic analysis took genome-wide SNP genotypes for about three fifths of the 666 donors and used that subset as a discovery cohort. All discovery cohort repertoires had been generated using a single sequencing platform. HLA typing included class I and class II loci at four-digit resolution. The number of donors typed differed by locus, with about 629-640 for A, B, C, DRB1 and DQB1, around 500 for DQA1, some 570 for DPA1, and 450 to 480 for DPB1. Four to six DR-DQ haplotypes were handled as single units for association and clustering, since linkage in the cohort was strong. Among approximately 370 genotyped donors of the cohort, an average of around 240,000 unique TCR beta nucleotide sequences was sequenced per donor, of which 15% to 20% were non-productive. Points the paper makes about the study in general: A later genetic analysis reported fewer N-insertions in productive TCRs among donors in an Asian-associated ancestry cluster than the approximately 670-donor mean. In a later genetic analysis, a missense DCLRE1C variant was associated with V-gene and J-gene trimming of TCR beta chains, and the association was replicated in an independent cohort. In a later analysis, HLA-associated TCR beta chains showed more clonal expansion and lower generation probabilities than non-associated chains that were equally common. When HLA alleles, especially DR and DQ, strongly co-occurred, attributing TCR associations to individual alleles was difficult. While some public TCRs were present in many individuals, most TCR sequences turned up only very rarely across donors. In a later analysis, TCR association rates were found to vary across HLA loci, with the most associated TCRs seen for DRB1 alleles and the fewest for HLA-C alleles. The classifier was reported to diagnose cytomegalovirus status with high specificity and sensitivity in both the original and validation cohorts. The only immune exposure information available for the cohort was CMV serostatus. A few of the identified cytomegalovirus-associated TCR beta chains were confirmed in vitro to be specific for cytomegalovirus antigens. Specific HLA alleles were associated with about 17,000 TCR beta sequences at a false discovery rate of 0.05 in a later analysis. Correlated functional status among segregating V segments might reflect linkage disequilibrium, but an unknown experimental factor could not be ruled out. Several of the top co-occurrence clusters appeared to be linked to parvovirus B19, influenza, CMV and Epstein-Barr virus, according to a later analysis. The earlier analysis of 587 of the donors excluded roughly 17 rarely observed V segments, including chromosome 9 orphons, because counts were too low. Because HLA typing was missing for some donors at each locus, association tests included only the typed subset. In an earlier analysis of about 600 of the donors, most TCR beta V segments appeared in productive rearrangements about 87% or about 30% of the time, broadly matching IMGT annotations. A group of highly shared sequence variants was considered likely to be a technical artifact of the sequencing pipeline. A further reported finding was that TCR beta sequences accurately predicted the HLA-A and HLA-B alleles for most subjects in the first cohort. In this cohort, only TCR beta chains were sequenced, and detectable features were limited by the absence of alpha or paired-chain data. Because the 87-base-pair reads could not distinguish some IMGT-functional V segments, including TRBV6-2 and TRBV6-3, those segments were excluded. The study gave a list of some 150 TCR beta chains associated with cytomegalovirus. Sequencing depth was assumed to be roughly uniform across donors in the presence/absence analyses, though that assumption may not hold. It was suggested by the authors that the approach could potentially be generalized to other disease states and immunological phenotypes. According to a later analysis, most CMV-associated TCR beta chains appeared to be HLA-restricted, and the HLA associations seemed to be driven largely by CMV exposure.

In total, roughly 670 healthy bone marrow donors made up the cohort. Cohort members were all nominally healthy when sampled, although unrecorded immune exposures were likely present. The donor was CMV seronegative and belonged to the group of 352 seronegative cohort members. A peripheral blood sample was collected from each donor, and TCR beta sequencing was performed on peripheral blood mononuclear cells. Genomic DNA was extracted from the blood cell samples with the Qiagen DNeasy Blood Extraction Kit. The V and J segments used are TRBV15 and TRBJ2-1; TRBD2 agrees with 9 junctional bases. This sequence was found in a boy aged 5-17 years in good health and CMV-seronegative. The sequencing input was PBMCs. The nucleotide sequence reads TGTGCCACCAGCAGAGAGGGCGGGAGGGCCTCCCATGAGCAGTTCTTC. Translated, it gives CATSREGGRASHEQFF.